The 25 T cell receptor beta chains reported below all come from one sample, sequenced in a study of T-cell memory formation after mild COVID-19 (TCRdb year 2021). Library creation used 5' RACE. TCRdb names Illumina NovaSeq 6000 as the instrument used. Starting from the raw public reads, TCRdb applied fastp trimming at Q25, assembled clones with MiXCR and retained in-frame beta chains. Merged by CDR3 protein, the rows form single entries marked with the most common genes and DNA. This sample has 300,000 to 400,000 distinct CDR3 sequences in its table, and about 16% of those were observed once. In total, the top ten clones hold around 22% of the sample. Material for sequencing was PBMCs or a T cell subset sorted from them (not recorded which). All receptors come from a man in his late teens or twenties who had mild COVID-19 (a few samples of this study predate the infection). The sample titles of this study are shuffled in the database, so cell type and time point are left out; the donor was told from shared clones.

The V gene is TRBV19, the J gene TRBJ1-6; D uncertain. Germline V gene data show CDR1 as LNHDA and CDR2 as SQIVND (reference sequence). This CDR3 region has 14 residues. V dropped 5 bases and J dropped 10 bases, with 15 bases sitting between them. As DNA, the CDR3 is TGTGCCAGTAGTTTCGGACCTGTCCACTCACCCCTCCACTTT. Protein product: CASSFGPVHSPLHF.

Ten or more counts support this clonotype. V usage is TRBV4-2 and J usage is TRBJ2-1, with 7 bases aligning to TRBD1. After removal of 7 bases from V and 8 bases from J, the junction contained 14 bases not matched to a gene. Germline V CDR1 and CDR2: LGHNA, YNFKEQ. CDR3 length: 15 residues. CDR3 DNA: TGTGCCAGCACGCTAACCGGGACAGTTGGCCATGAGCAGTTCTTC. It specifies CASTLTGTVGHEQFF.

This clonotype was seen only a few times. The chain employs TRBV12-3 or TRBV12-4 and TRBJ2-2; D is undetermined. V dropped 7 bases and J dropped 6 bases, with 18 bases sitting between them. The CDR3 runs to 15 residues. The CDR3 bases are TGTGCCAGCACCCAAAGTTTGGGTTCTTCCGGGGAGCTGTTTTTT. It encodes CASTQSLGSSGELFF.

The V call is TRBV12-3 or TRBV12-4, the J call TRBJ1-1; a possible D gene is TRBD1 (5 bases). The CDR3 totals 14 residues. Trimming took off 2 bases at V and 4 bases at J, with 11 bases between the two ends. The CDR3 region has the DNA TGTGCCAGCAGTTTAAGGTCAGGGCGCACTGAAGCTTTCTTT. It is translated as CASSLRSGRTEAFF.

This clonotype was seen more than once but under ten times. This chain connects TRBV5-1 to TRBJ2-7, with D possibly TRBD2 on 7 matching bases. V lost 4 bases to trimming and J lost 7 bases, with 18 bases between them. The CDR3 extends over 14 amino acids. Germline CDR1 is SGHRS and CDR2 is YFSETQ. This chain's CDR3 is CASSDPGGHEEQYF. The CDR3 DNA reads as TGCGCCAGCAGCGACCCGGGGGGCCACGAGGAGCAGTACTTC.

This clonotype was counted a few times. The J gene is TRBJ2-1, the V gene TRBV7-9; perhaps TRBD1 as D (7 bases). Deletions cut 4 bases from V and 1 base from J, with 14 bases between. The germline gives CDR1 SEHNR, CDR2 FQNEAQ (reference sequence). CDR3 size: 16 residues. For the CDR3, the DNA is TGTGCCAGCAGCTCGCAGCCAGGGGGGTCCTACAATGAGCAGTTCTTC. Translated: CASSSQPGGSYNEQFF.

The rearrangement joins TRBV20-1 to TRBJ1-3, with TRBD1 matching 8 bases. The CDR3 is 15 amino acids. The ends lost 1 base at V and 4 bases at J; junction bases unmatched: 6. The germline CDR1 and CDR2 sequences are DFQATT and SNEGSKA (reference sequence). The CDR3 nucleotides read TGCAGTGCTAGAGGATGGGACAGGAAGGGAAACACCATATATTTT. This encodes CSARGWDRKGNTIYF.

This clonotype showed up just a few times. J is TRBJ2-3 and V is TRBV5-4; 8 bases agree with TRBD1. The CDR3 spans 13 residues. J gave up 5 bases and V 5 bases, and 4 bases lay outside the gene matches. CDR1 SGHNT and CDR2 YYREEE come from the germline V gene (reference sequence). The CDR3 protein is CASRPDRGDTQYF. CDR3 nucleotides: TGTGCCAGCAGACCCGACAGGGGAGATACGCAGTATTTT.

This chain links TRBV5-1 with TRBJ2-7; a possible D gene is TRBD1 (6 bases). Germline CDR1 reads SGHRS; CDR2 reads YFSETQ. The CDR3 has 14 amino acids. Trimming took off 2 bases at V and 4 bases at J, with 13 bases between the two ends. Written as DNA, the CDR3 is TGCGCCAGCAGCTTAGAGCCCCAGGGGTACGAGCAGTACGTC. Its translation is CASSLEPQGYEQYV.

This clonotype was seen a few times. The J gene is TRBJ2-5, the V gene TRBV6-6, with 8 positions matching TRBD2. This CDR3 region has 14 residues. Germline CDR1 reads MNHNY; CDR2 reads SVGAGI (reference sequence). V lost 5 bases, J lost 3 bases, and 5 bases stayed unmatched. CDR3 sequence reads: CASSNSGGKETQYF. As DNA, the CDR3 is TGTGCCAGCAGTAACAGCGGGGGCAAAGAGACCCAGTACTTC.

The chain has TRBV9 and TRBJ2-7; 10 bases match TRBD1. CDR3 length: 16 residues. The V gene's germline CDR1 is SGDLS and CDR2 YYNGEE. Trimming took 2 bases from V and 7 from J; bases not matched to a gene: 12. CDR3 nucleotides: TGTGCCAGCAGCGTTAGGGGGGACAGGGGAACAGGGGAGCAGTACTTC. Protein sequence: CASSVRGDRGTGEQYF.

For the CDR3, the DNA is TGTGCCAGCAGTTACGTATACAGGGGGGCGAACACTGAAGCTTTCTTT. Translating gives CASSYVYRGANTEAFF. The chain is built from TRBV6-2 or TRBV6-3 and TRBJ1-1, with 8 nucleotides matching TRBD1. V trimming: 2 bases; J trimming: 1 base; junction bases outside the gene matches: 6. The CDR3 covers 16 residues. Germline V gene data show CDR1 as MNHEY and CDR2 as SVGEGT.

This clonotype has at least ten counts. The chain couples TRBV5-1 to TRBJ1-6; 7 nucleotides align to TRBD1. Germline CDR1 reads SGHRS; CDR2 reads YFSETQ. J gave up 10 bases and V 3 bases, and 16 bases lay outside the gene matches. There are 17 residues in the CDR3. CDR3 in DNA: TGCGCCAGCAGCTGGGGACAGTTACGAACTCCTGGGTCACCCCTCCACTTT. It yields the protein CASSWGQLRTPGSPLHF.

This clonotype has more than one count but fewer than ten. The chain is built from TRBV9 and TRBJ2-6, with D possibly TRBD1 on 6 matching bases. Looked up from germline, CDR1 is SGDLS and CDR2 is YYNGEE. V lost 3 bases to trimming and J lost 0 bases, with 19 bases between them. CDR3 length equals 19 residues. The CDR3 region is CASSGRLGGDISGANVLTF. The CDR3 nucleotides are TGTGCCAGCAGCGGACGCCTTGGGGGCGATATCTCTGGGGCCAACGTCCTGACTTTC.

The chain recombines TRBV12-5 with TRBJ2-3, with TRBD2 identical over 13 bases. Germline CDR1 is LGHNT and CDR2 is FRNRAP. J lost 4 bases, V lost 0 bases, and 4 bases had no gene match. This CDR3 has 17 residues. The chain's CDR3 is CASGLVLAGGLADTQYF. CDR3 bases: TGTGCTAGTGGTTTGGTACTAGCGGGGGGGCTGGCAGATACGCAGTATTTT.

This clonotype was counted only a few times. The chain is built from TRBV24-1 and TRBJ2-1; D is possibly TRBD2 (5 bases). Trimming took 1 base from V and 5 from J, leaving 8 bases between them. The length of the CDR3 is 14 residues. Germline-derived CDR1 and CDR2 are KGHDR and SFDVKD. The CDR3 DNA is TGTGCCACCAGTGATTTTTCCGGGGACAATGAGCAGTTCTTC. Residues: CATSDFSGDNEQFF.

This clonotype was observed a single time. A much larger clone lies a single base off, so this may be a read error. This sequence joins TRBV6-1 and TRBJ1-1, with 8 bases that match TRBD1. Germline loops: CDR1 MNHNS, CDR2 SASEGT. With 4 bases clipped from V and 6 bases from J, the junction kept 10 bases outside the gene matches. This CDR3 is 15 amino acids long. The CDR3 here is CASSVSQGEGAEAFF. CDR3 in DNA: TGTGCCAGCAGTGTATCACAGGGGGAGGGAGCTGAAGCTTTCTTT.

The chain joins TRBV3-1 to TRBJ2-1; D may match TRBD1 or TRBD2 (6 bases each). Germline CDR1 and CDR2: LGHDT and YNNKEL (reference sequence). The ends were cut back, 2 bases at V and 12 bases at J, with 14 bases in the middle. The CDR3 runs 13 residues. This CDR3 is CASSQFREGGQFF. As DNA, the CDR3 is TGTGCCAGCAGCCAATTCCGTGAGGGGGGGCAGTTCTTC.

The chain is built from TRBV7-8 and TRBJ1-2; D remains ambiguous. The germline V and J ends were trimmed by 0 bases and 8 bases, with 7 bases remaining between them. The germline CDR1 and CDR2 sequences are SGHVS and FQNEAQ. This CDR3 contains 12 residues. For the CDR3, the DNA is TGTGCCAGCAGCTTAGCGGAGGGCGGCTACACCTTC. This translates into CASSLAEGGYTF.

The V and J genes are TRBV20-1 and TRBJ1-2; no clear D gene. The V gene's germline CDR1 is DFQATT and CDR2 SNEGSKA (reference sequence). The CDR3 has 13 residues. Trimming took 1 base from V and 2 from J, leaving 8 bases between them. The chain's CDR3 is CSARGPTNYGYTF. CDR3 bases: TGCAGTGCTAGAGGTCCGACGAACTATGGCTACACCTTC.

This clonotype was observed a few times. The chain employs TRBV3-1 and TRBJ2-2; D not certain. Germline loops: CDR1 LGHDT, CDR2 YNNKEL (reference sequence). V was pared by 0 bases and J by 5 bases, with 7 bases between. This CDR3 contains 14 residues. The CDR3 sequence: CASSQEGETGELFF. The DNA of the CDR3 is TGTGCCAGCAGCCAAGAAGGTGAAACCGGGGAGCTGTTTTTT.

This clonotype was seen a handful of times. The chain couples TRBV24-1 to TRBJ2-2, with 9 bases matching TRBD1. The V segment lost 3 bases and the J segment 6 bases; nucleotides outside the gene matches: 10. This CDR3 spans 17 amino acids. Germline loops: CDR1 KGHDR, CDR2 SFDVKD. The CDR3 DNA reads TGTGCCACCAGTGATCGGCCGGGACAGGGTAACGCCGGGGAGCTGTTTTTT. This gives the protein CATSDRPGQGNAGELFF.

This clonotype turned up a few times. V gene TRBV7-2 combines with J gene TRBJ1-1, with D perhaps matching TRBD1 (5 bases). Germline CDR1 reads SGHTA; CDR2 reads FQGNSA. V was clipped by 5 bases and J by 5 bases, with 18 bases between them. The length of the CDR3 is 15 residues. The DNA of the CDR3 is TGTGCCAGCAGCGTGATGGGTGGGGCTGGTACTGAAGCTTTCTTT. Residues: CASSVMGGAGTEAFF. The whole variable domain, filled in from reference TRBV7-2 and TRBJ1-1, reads GAGVSQSPSNKVTEKGKDVELRCDPISGHTALYWYRQSLGQGLEFLIYFQGNSAPDKSGLPSDRFSAERTGGSVSTLTIQRTQQEDSAVYLCASSVMGGAGTEAFFGQGTRLTVV.

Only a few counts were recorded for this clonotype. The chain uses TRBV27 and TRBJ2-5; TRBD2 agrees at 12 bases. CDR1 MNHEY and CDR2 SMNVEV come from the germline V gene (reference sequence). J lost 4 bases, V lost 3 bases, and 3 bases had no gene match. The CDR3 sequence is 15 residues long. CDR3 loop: CASSFLAGGTETQYF. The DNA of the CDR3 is TGTGCCAGCAGTTTTCTAGCGGGGGGGACAGAGACCCAGTACTTC.

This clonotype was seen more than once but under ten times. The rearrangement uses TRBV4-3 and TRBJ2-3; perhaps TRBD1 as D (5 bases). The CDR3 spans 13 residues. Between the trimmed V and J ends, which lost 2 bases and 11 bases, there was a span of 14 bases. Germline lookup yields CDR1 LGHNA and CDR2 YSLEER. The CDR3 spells CASSQQGQVEQYF. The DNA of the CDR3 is TGCGCCAGCAGCCAACAGGGCCAAGTCGAGCAGTATTTT.